This T cell receptor beta chain was captured in a study of T cell responses to AZD1222 COVID-19 vaccine. About this clone itself: Its antigen is not known.

The study, taken as a whole, reports: Along spike, vaccine-associated CD4 TCRs were found throughout, with dominance at 160-218 and 743-854. Females made up more of the donors, who were largely white British, and clonal diversity may have come out too low.

Here immunoSEQ multiplex PCR was the method, and the copy in TCRdb shows in-frame clones only, minus some. The table records around 200,000 clones, 94% of them present only once. It was second doses at about 4 or about 12 weeks that were pooled. CDR1 and CDR2 from the germline V gene are LNHDA and SQIVND (reference sequence). V gave up 0 bases and J gave up 5 bases, with 13 bases separating them. There are 15 residues in the CDR3. The chain recombines TRBV19 with TRBJ2-5, with D tentatively TRBD1 (6 bases). Sequenced material: peripheral blood, taken 28 days after the second AZD1222 dose. This clonotype was obtained from an adult who received the AZD1222 COVID-19 vaccine. The CDR3 protein is CASSIETGNWETQYF. For the CDR3, the DNA is TGTGCCAGTAGTATAGAAACAGGGAATTGGGAGACCCAGTACTTC. The whole variable domain, remainder taken from reference TRBV19 and TRBJ2-5, is DGGITQSPKYLFRKEGQNVTLSCEQNLNHDAMYWYRQDPGQGLRLIYYSQIVNDFQKGDIAEGYSVSREKKESFPLTVTSAQKNPTAFYLCASSIETGNWETQYFGPGTRLLVL.